These T cell receptor beta chains were read from a single sample in a study of T cell responses to AZD1222 COVID-19 vaccine. Some clones are missing from TCRdb's copy, which holds only in-frame ones; the method was immunoSEQ multiplex PCR. This table has roughly 96,000 clones, 85% to 90% appearing once. Sequences were derived from peripheral blood, sampled on day 0 of AZD1222 vaccination. The source is an adult in good health. Each CDR3 is given with its conserved first and last residue. A D gene is named only where the DNA matches it firmly. Some rows have no size entry. The others give once, few or many, or a class for an expanded clone.

clone_size j_call d_call v_call cdr3_nt cdr3_aa
once TRBJ2-7 NA TRBV3-1/TRBV3-2 TGTGCCAGCAGGAACGACTGGGGTGGGGAGCAGTACTTC CASRNDWGGEQYF
NA TRBJ2-3 NA TRBV6-4 TGTGCCAGCAGTGATGGGGGAGAGGGAGATACGCAGTATTTT CASSDGGEGDTQYF
NA TRBJ1-2 NA TRBV7-2 TGTGCCAGCAGCTTGGCCGGAGACCAGGGGTATGGCTACACCTTC CASSLAGDQGYGYTF
NA TRBJ1-5 NA TRBV7-9 TGTGCCAGCAGCTTAGGGGCAGGAAGACAGCCCCAGCATTTT CASSLGAGRQPQHF
NA TRBJ1-2 NA TRBV28 TGTGCCAGCATGGGGCAGGGGATCGCCTACACCTTC CASMGQGIAYTF
NA TRBJ2-3 NA TRBV29-1 TGCAGCGGTGGGGCGGACACAGATACGCAGTATTTT CSGGADTDTQYF
NA TRBJ2-7 TRBD2 TRBV7-2 TGTGCCAGCAGCTCCGGTTTGCCGCTAGCGGGCTACGAGCAGTACTTC CASSSGLPLAGYEQYF
NA TRBJ1-3 NA TRBV18 TGTGCCAGCTCACCAGGTCTGGGGGGCTCTGGAAACACCATATATTTT CASSPGLGGSGNTIYF
NA TRBJ2-5 NA TRBV5-4 TGTGCCAGCAGCTTGCGGGACATCCAAGAGACCCAGTACTTC CASSLRDIQETQYF
NA TRBJ1-5 NA TRBV19 TGTGCCAGTAGTATTATTGGGGGAAATCAGCCCCAGCATTTT CASSIIGGNQPQHF
NA TRBJ1-1 NA TRBV28 TGTGCCAGCCTGGATAGGGGCACTGAAGCTTTCTTT CASLDRGTEAFF
NA TRBJ2-7 NA TRBV6-5 TGTGCCAGCAGGACCTCGGGACGGAGCTACGAGCAGTACTTC CASRTSGRSYEQYF
NA TRBJ1-1 TRBD1 TRBV6-5 TGTGCCAGCAGCCGTCCCGGGACAGCTGAAGCTTTCTTT CASSRPGTAEAFF
NA TRBJ1-1 TRBD1 TRBV28 TGTGCCAGCAGTCCCGACAGGGGGCTGGACACTGAAGCTTTCTTT CASSPDRGLDTEAFF
NA TRBJ1-3 NA TRBV4-3 TGCGCCAGCAGCCAAGACCGAAACACCATATATTTT CASSQDRNTIYF
NA TRBJ2-1 NA TRBV3-1/TRBV3-2 TGTGCCAGCAGCCAAGGCTCATACAATGAGCAGTTCTTC CASSQGSYNEQFF
NA TRBJ2-2 NA TRBV19 TGTGCCAGTAGTACGGTCCAGGCGAACACCGGGGAGCTGTTTTTT CASSTVQANTGELFF
NA TRBJ2-7 TRBD1 TRBV28 TGTGCCAGCAGTTTCTCCGGGACAGGGGGCCACGAGCAGTACTTC CASSFSGTGGHEQYF
NA TRBJ1-1 NA TRBV14 TGTGCCAGCAGCCAAAAAAACCCTTTGAACACTGAAGCTTTCTTT CASSQKNPLNTEAFF
NA TRBJ2-5 NA TRBV27 TGTGCCAGCAGTTTAGAGGGTCGCGAGACCCAGTACTTC CASSLEGRETQYF
NA TRBJ2-7 NA TRBV18 TGTGCCAGCTCACCATCCGGGACAGAGCAGTACTTC CASSPSGTEQYF
NA TRBJ2-3 NA TRBV7-2 TGTGCCAGCAGGCCGGGACCCACCACAGATACGCAGTATTTT CASRPGPTTDTQYF
NA TRBJ1-2 NA TRBV3-1/TRBV3-2 TGTGCCAGCAGCCAGATTACCGGGACGGTCTATGGCTACACCTTC CASSQITGTVYGYTF
NA TRBJ2-3 NA TRBV5-6 TGTGCCAGCAGCCTGGGGGCGGCGGATACGCAGTATTTT CASSLGAADTQYF
NA TRBJ2-5 TRBD2 TRBV6-5 TGTGCCAGCGGGACTAGCGGGGAGACCCAGTACTTC CASGTSGETQYF
NA TRBJ2-7 NA TRBV3-1/TRBV3-2 TGTGCCAGCAGCCAAGTCCAACGCAACTCCTACGAGCAGTACTTC CASSQVQRNSYEQYF
NA TRBJ2-3 NA TRBV7-3 TGTGCCAGCAGGTCCGGGCTACCCACAGATACGCAGTATTTT CASRSGLPTDTQYF
NA TRBJ2-7 TRBD2 TRBV15 TGTGCCACCAGCAGAGATGGGGGAAGCGGGAGCTCCTACGAGCAGTACTTC CATSRDGGSGSSYEQYF
NA TRBJ2-1 TRBD1 TRBV7-8 TGTGCCAGCAGCTTAGCCCGGACAGGGGCAAATGAGCAGTTCTTC CASSLARTGANEQFF
NA TRBJ1-4 NA TRBV28 TGTGCCAGCAGGACTCTTCACGGGGGTTGGGAACTGTTTTTT CASRTLHGGWELFF
once TRBJ2-7 NA TRBV6-6 TGTGCCAGCAGCCACCTTGGGGGAGTTGACGAGCAGTACTTC CASSHLGGVDEQYF
NA TRBJ2-1 NA TRBV11-1 TGTGCCAGCAGCTTAGAGACTTACACCTACAATGAGCAGTTCTTC CASSLETYTYNEQFF
NA TRBJ2-7 NA TRBV4-2 TGTGCCAGCAGCCAGGGGGCGTCCTACGAGCAGTACTTC CASSQGASYEQYF
NA TRBJ2-7 NA TRBV5-5 TGTGCCAGCAGCTTCAGAAGGGGTTACGAGCAGTACTTC CASSFRRGYEQYF
NA TRBJ1-2 NA TRBV18 TGTGCCAGCTCACGAGGGCGGCCCTATGGCTACACCTTC CASSRGRPYGYTF
NA TRBJ2-2 TRBD1 TRBV19 TGTGCCAGTAGTTTACAGGGGGAGATCACCGGGGAGCTGTTTTTT CASSLQGEITGELFF
once TRBJ1-1 TRBD1 TRBV5-4 TGTGCCAGCAGCAGAGGACAGGGATACACTGAAGCTTTCTTT CASSRGQGYTEAFF
NA TRBJ1-1 NA TRBV28 TGTGCCAGCAGTCGATTGGGAGCTTTCTTT CASSRLGAFF
NA TRBJ1-1 NA TRBV27 TGTGCCAGCAGTTTACTAGGACCTAGAGACACTGAAGCTTTCTTT CASSLLGPRDTEAFF
NA TRBJ1-2 NA TRBV27 TGTGCCAGCAGCCATACGCCCATGGCCTACGATGGCTACACCTTC CASSHTPMAYDGYTF
once TRBJ1-2 NA TRBV19 TGTGCCAGTCGGGACACGGATAAGGACTATGGCTACACCTTC CASRDTDKDYGYTF
NA TRBJ2-1 NA TRBV19 TGTGCCAGTAGTATGGCGCTGAACAATGAGCAGTTCTTC CASSMALNNEQFF
NA TRBJ2-2 TRBD1 TRBV4-1 TGCGCCAGCAGCCATATGACAGGGGATACCGGGGAGCTGTTTTTT CASSHMTGDTGELFF
NA TRBJ2-3 TRBD1 TRBV6-2/TRBV6-3 TGTGCCAGCAGTTACGGGACAGCACTTTCAGATACGCAGTATTTT CASSYGTALSDTQYF
NA TRBJ2-5 TRBD2 TRBV5-4 TGTGCCAGCAGCCCGCCCGGCGGGAGGCAAGAGACCCAGTACTTC CASSPPGGRQETQYF
NA TRBJ2-1 TRBD1 TRBV6-5 TGTGCCAGCAGACCCGGACAGGGGGCGCGTAATGAGCAGTTCTTC CASRPGQGARNEQFF
NA TRBJ1-2 NA TRBV9 TGTGCCAGCAGCCCCCCAGCAAGGGGGAACTATGGCTACACCTTC CASSPPARGNYGYTF
NA TRBJ1-6 NA TRBV19 TGTGCCAGTAGTATGAGAGGGCAGCCCCTCCACTTT CASSMRGQPLHF
NA TRBJ2-3 TRBD2 TRBV5-1 TGCGCCAGCACCCACCGTCGGGGGAGGGCAGATACGCAGTATTTT CASTHRRGRADTQYF
NA TRBJ1-4 TRBD1 TRBV19 TGTGCCAGTAGTTGGACAGGGGCAACTAATGAAAAACTGTTTTTT CASSWTGATNEKLFF
once TRBJ1-5 NA TRBV28 TGTGCCAGCAGGCCATCAGGGTTTTCTCAGCCCCAGCATTTT CASRPSGFSQPQHF
NA TRBJ1-1 TRBD1 TRBV7-9 TGTGCCAGCAGCCGACAGGGCGTAGGTGAAGCTTTCTTT CASSRQGVGEAFF
NA TRBJ2-7 TRBD1 TRBV28 TGTGCCAGCATCCCACAGGGGCTTCAGGAGCAGTACTTC CASIPQGLQEQYF
few TRBJ2-3 NA TRBV24-1 TGTGCCACCAGTGATTTTGACGCCACAGATACGCAGTATTTT CATSDFDATDTQYF